The TCR beta chain under discussion was sequenced for a study of blood T cell repertoires in COVID-19 (dated by TCRdb to about 2020). Describing the broader study: Samples from collaborators originated in the United States, Italy and Spain and spanned both the acute and convalescent phases of COVID-19. Samples came from the ongoing ImmuneRACE study (first 160 participants) plus 1,254 subjects from 6 global collaborators. The sample metadata nearly always contained a de-identified subject ID, COVID-19 status, age in years and sex. The repertoires were released in a freely available public database meant as a resource for research on the immune response to SARS-CoV-2. Deeply sampled blood TCRbeta repertoires from subjects exposed to, actively infected with, or recovered from COVID-19 were included in the dataset. Where available, HLA class I and class II types were taken from metadata supplied by the sample provider and were not determined by assay-based typing. The prospective study material was composed of cDNA or gDNA derived from T cells, B-cell-depleted T cells, or PBMCs.

V and J are truncated by 3 bases and 4 bases respectively, leaving an intervening sequence of 14 bases. CDR1 and CDR2 (KGHDR, SFDVKD) derive from the germline V gene. Reading from cysteine to phenylalanine, the CDR3 counts 15 amino acids. The read is trimmed to its CDR3 DNA, 45 bases read in frame from base 1. On this clone itself: Its antigen is not yet known. One base away there is no much larger clone; base qualities are not given.

Study-level results and caveats: Clinical and demographic metadata were provided uncurated, with the amount varying by source and participant.

Each collaborating institution followed its own protocols to collect whole blood in K2EDTA tubes. For TCRbeta analysis, collaborator samples were shipped as frozen whole blood, as isolated PBMCs, or as DNA extracted from either sample type. TCRbeta CDR3 regions were amplified from genomic DNA by means of the immunoSEQ Assay, a bias-controlled multiplex PCR. For the original study's pipeline: The number of nucleated cells in each sample was estimated by amplification of reference gene primers within the assay. To quantify the absolute abundance of each unique TCRbeta CDR3 rearrangement, sequence reads were collapsed and filtered. Productive Simpson clonality was computed per sample as the square root of Simpson's diversity index over productive rearrangements. Entries here come from immuneACCESS through TCRdb and include only in-frame sequences with V and J called. Some clones fail to appear in such tables; in the studies checked, an unresolved V gene covers under half of the shortfall, and the cause of the remainder is unknown. Clone size and V and J calls were adopted from that table, with D and trimming inferred from the DNA. The table for this sample lists around 69,000 clones; about 84% of them were counted only once. Jointly, the top ten make up 1.5% to 2% of the sample.

The TCR sequence derives from a woman aged 60-75 years with acute or convalescent COVID-19. The sample consisted of peripheral blood. The chain links TRBV24-1 with TRBJ1-1; the D segment cannot be called with confidence. The nucleotide sequence is given as TGTGCCACCAGTGATGGGCGGGGTACGAGCACTGAAGCTTTCTTT. It specifies CATSDGRGTSTEAFF.